Listed below are T cell receptor beta chains from one sample, sequenced in a study of pediatric ulcerative colitis. TCRdb keeps only in-frame clones here, not all; method: immunoSEQ multiplex PCR. The data show 30,000 to 45,000 clones, with around 78% seen just once and roughly 23% held by the top ten. Sequencing used blood. These TCRs come from a girl aged 5-17 years with moderate ulcerative colitis. Each CDR3 is given with its conserved first and last residue. A D gene is named only where the DNA matches it firmly. Clone size is not always given. Where it is, it says once, few, many or a class for expanded clones.

D | size | length | J | V | CDR3 | DNA
- | once | 13 | TRBJ1-5 | TRBV28 | CANSLASNQPQHF | TGTGCCAACTCATTGGCCTCCAATCAGCCCCAGCATTTT
- | - | 15 | TRBJ2-5 | TRBV28 | CASSLSSGTQETQYF | TGTGCCAGCAGTTTATCCAGCGGAACGCAAGAGACCCAGTACTTC
- | - | 16 | TRBJ1-6 | TRBV5-1 | CASTLTGLTYNSPLHF | TGCGCCAGCACCCTCACGGGTCTTACCTATAATTCACCCCTCCACTTT
- | - | 11 | TRBJ1-1 | TRBV30 | CAWSRRGEAFF | TGTGCCTGGAGTAGAAGGGGTGAAGCTTTCTTT
- | - | 13 | TRBJ1-6 | TRBV5-5 | CASSLVQQGPLHF | TGTGCCAGCAGCTTGGTGCAGCAAGGACCCCTCCACTTT
TRBD1 | - | 15 | TRBJ2-7 | TRBV28 | CASTKPGGQNYEQYF | TGTGCCAGCACGAAACCAGGGGGCCAGAACTACGAGCAGTACTTC
- | once | 17 | TRBJ2-7 | TRBV28 | CASSPTLDRRPSNEQYF | TGTGCCAGCAGTCCCACTCTCGACAGGCGCCCCTCCAACGAGCAGTACTTC
- | - | 14 | TRBJ1-1 | TRBV6-5 | CASTKGLVNTEAFF | TGTGCCAGCACCAAGGGGTTAGTGAACACTGAAGCTTTCTTT
- | - | 15 | TRBJ2-7 | TRBV6-1 | CASWELVARPRGQYF | TGTGCCAGCTGGGAATTGGTAGCGCGACCCCGGGGGCAGTACTTC
- | - | 17 | TRBJ2-7 | TRBV6-4 | CASRPPGHTNGAYEQYF | TGTGCCAGCAGGCCCCCCGGTCATACTAACGGGGCCTACGAGCAGTACTTC
- | - | 14 | TRBJ1-1 | TRBV29-1 | CSGLGAGSNTEAFF | TGCAGCGGCCTTGGCGCGGGGTCGAATACTGAAGCTTTCTTT
TRBD1 | - | 13 | TRBJ1-2 | TRBV15 | CATSREQGVGYTF | TGTGCCACCAGCAGGGAACAGGGGGTTGGCTACACCTTC
- | - | 15 | TRBJ2-6 | TRBV2 | CASSVGSGGANVLTF | TGTGCCAGCAGTGTTGGATCTGGTGGGGCCAACGTCCTGACTTTC
TRBD1 | medium-sized | 14 | TRBJ1-2 | TRBV29-1 | CSVEDWTGSYGYTF | TGCAGCGTTGAAGATTGGACAGGGAGCTATGGCTACACCTTC
TRBD2 | - | 15 | TRBJ2-2 | TRBV5-1 | CASSLDLAGPGELFF | TGCGCCAGCAGCTTGGATCTAGCGGGACCCGGGGAGCTGTTTTTT
- | - | 15 | TRBJ1-3 | TRBV18 | CASSPIKDDGNTIYF | TGTGCCAGCTCACCGATCAAGGACGACGGAAACACCATATATTTT
- | - | 15 | TRBJ2-7 | TRBV27 | CASSAAGLRTYEQYF | TGTGCCAGCAGTGCCGCCGGACTCCGGACCTACGAGCAGTACTTC
TRBD1 | - | 15 | TRBJ2-7 | TRBV5-5 | CASSPDRDSPYEQYF | TGTGCCAGCAGCCCCGATAGGGACAGTCCCTACGAGCAGTACTTC
- | - | 14 | TRBJ1-1 | TRBV11-2 | CASSFRRGTTEAFF | TGTGCCAGCAGCTTTCGCCGGGGGACCACTGAAGCTTTCTTT
TRBD2 | - | 15 | TRBJ2-3 | TRBV5-1 | CASSAGASGRNTQYF | TGCGCCAGCAGCGCTGGGGCTAGCGGGAGAAATACGCAGTATTTT
- | - | 13 | TRBJ2-6 | TRBV6-5 | CASSYAGANVLTF | TGTGCCAGCAGTTATGCTGGGGCCAACGTCCTGACTTTC
- | - | 16 | TRBJ1-1 | TRBV7-8 | CASSLVLPGSNTEAFF | TGTGCCAGCAGCTTAGTACTCCCGGGGTCGAACACTGAAGCTTTCTTT
- | - | 14 | TRBJ2-7 | TRBV28 | CASSFGDISYEQYF | TGTGCCAGCAGTTTTGGGGATATTTCCTACGAGCAGTACTTC